A single sample is the source of the 31 T cell receptor beta chains below, sequenced in a study of blood T cell repertoires in COVID-19. Some clones are missing from TCRdb's copy, which holds only in-frame ones; the method was immunoSEQ multiplex PCR. The sample includes roughly 43,000 clones, around nine tenths seen only once; the top ten take approximately 4.8%. Specimen: peripheral blood. The source of these receptors is a human donor in a cohort sampled during active COVID-19.

J is TRBJ2-5 and V is TRBV5-1, with 7 bases matching TRBD1. V shed 4 bases and J 5 bases; nucleotides not matched to a gene: 17. The CDR3 is made up of 17 amino acids. Germline CDR1 is SGHRS and CDR2 is YFSETQ. Written as DNA, the CDR3 is TGCGCCAGCAGCAAAAACCAAGGGACAGCCACCAAGGAGACCCAGTACTTC. Its translation is CASSKNQGTATKETQYF.

The chain uses TRBV3-1 (or the pseudogene TRBV3-2) and TRBJ1-4; D might be TRBD1 (5 bases). Germline V gene data show CDR1 as LGHDT and CDR2 as YNNKEL (reference sequence). Trimming shortened V by 4 bases and J by 3 bases, and 12 bases separated the two germline ends. The CDR3 extends over 15 amino acids. Here the CDR3 reads CASSPQGTANEKLFF. In DNA, the CDR3 is TGTGCCAGCAGCCCCCAGGGTACGGCTAATGAAAAACTGTTTTTT.

This clone was recorded only once. The germline gene is not matched at one end of the junction; a read error may be the cause. The chain recombines TRBV13 with TRBJ2-7; TRBD2 matches at 11 bases. The germline CDR1 and CDR2 sequences are PRHDT and FYEKMQ (reference sequence). This CDR3 contains 15 residues. Here the CDR3 reads CASSVGTSGSYEQYF. Here the CDR3 DNA reads TGTGCCAGCAGCGTAGGGACTAGCGGCTCCTACGAGCAGTACTTC.

This clone was recorded only once. The chain carries TRBV19 and TRBJ1-5; D remains ambiguous. CDR3 size: 13 residues. Germline V gene lookup returns CDR1 LNHDA and CDR2 SQIVND (reference sequence). V was shortened by 3 bases and J by 10 bases, with 13 bases between the two germline ends. The CDR3 DNA sequence: TGTGCCAGTAGTATGGGAGCACTCGTCCCCCAGCATTTT. Translation gives CASSMGALVPQHF.

The chain has TRBV7-9 and TRBJ2-7; a weak D match, TRBD2 (5 bases). V was trimmed by 4 bases and J by 0 bases, leaving 13 bases between them. The CDR3 extends over 15 amino acids. Germline CDR1 SEHNR, CDR2 FQNEAQ (reference sequence). This chain's CDR3 is CASSSPDGGSYEQYF. Here the CDR3 DNA reads TGTGCCAGCAGCTCCCCGGACGGAGGCTCCTACGAGCAGTACTTC.

The sample holds a few counts of this clone. The chain uses TRBV27 and TRBJ2-1, with 9 bases that match TRBD1. Germline-derived CDR1 and CDR2 are MNHEY and SMNVEV (reference sequence). After removal of 5 bases from V and 4 bases from J, the junction contained 6 bases not matched to a gene. This CDR3 comprises 15 residues. CDR3 in amino acids: CASSERDRVYNEQFF. The CDR3 DNA follows: TGTGCCAGCAGTGAGAGGGACAGGGTTTACAATGAGCAGTTCTTC.

About this clone itself: The junction does not match germline at one end; this may be a read error. This chain uses TRBV7-7 with TRBJ2-1, with D perhaps matching TRBD2 (5 bases). This CDR3 comprises 15 residues. The germline CDR1 and CDR2 sequences are SSHAT and FNYEAQ (reference sequence). The DNA for the CDR3 is TGTGCTAGCAGCCAAGCGGAGACCTCCTACAATGAGCAGTTCTTC. Protein product: CASSQAETSYNEQFF.

The rearrangement links TRBV6-4 to TRBJ2-6, with D perhaps TRBD2 (6 bases). The germline gives CDR1 MRHNA, CDR2 SNTAGT. Trimming took 3 bases from V and 0 from J, leaving 6 bases between them. CDR3 length equals 15 residues. CDR3 sequence: CASSEGGSGANVLTF. The CDR3 DNA reads TGTGCCAGCAGTGAGGGGGGCTCTGGGGCCAACGTCCTGACTTTC.

This clone was recorded once. This chain connects TRBV9 to TRBJ2-2; D uncertain. Trimming took off 5 bases at V and 7 bases at J, with 9 bases between the two ends. This CDR3 is 12 amino acids long. In germline, CDR1 is SGDLS, CDR2 YYNGEE. The CDR3 spells CASSEPSGELFF. The CDR3 DNA reads TGTGCCAGCAGTGAACCGAGCGGGGAGCTGTTTTTT.

This sequence joins TRBV4-1 and TRBJ2-1, with D possibly TRBD2 on 6 matching bases. Germline CDR1 is MGHRA and CDR2 is YSYEKL. Trimming took 1 base from V and 0 from J, leaving 13 bases between them. This CDR3 is 17 amino acids long. The CDR3 coding sequence is TGCGCCAGCAGCCAAGTTTTTGACGGGAGCTCCTACAATGAGCAGTTCTTC. It translates to CASSQVFDGSSYNEQFF.

J is TRBJ2-3 and V is TRBV4-1, with D perhaps matching TRBD1 (5 bases). Per germline, CDR1 MGHRA and CDR2 YSYEKL. V was pared by 9 bases and J by 6 bases, with 19 bases between. This CDR3 region has 14 residues. This chain's CDR3 is CASGAGLLPDTQYF. In nucleotides, the CDR3 is TGCGCCAGTGGGGCAGGTCTACTCCCGGATACGCAGTATTTT.

The DNA for the CDR3 is TGCGCCAGCAGCCAAGATATACTAGCGGGCAGCTACAATGAGCAGTTCTTC. It encodes CASSQDILAGSYNEQFF. The J gene is TRBJ2-1, the V gene TRBV4-1, with 9 bases lining up with TRBD2. Losses at the gene ends were 0 bases for V and 3 bases for J; bases not matched to a gene: 6. The CDR3 length is 17 residues. Germline CDR1 is MGHRA and CDR2 is YSYEKL.

This clone was recorded only once. The genes are TRBV11-2 and TRBJ2-5, with a tentative D call TRBD1 (5 bases). This CDR3 comprises 15 residues. The germline V and J ends were trimmed by 1 base and 5 bases, with 14 bases remaining between them. Germline V gives CDR1 SGHAT, CDR2 FQNNGV. The CDR3 loop reads CASSLAPTELETQYF. CDR3 bases: TGTGCCAGCAGCTTAGCCCCGACAGAATTGGAGACCCAGTACTTC.

The rearrangement links TRBV11-3 to TRBJ1-1; D perhaps matches TRBD1 (5 bases). Between the trimmed V and J ends, which lost 7 bases and 5 bases, there was a span of 14 bases. This CDR3 has 13 amino acids. The V gene's germline CDR1 is SGHNT and CDR2 YENEEA. CDR3: CASTTLRGTEAFF. CDR3 nucleotide sequence: TGTGCCAGCACCACCCTCCGGGGGACTGAAGCTTTCTTT. Variable domain in full (rest from reference TRBV11-3 and TRBJ1-1): EAGVVQSPRYKIIEKKQPVAFWCNPISGHNTLYWYLQNLGQGPELLIRYENEEAVDDSQLPKDRFSAERLKGVDSTLKIQPAELGDSAVYLCASTTLRGTEAFFGQGTRLTVV.

The rearrangement uses TRBV14 and TRBJ2-7; TRBD1 matches at 8 bases. V lost 0 bases to trimming and J lost 2 bases; unmatched junction nucleotides: 9. The CDR3 consists of 17 residues. CDR1 is SGHDN, CDR2 FVKESK, per germline. Written as DNA, the CDR3 is TGTGCCAGCAGCCAAGAGTGGAGGACAGGGCACACCTACGAGCAGTACTTC. This sequence encodes CASSQEWRTGHTYEQYF.

The genes are TRBV4-1 and TRBJ2-7; D not resolved. CDR1 and CDR2 (germline): MGHRA, YSYEKL. This CDR3 has 13 residues. V lost 1 base and J lost 2, with 6 bases in between. Written as DNA, the CDR3 is TGCGCCAGCAGCCAAGCCCCGGCCTACGAGCAGTACTTC. Its translation: CASSQAPAYEQYF.

The V and J genes are TRBV28 and TRBJ2-2, with a weak D call TRBD1 (6 bases). Germline V lookup: CDR1 MDHEN, CDR2 SYDVKM. The CDR3 length is 15 residues. Trimming stripped 10 bases from V and 2 bases from J, with 17 bases between. CDR3 residues: CATKNRVANTGELFF. In DNA form, the CDR3 reads TGTGCCACCAAAAACAGGGTGGCTAACACCGGGGAGCTGTTTTTT.

V gene TRBV28 combines with J gene TRBJ2-1; TRBD2 matches at 10 bases. J gave up 7 bases and V 2 bases, and 8 bases lay outside the gene matches. The CDR3 consists of 16 residues. Germline CDR1 and CDR2: MDHEN and SYDVKM. In nucleotides, the CDR3 is TGTGCCAGCAGTTTAGTAACTAGCGGGATGATAAATGAGCAGTTCTTC. Residues: CASSLVTSGMINEQFF.

The CDR3 loop reads CASVLPGQMNTEAFF. The CDR3 region has the DNA TGTGCCAGCGTCCTCCCGGGACAGATGAACACTGAAGCTTTCTTT. The chain uses TRBV28 and TRBJ1-1, with 7 bases that match TRBD1. CDR3 length: 15 residues. Germline V gene sequence: CDR1 MDHEN, CDR2 SYDVKM. V dropped 8 bases and J dropped 0; count of bases not matched to a gene: 9.

The chain uses TRBV19 and TRBJ2-5; the D gene is possibly TRBD2 (6 bases). The ends were cut back, 7 bases at V and 5 bases at J, with 20 bases in the middle. CDR1 LNHDA and CDR2 SQIVND come from the germline V gene (reference sequence). This CDR3 has 15 residues. This chain's CDR3 is CASNSGTEVVETQYF. The CDR3 bases are TGTGCCAGTAATAGCGGCACCGAAGTTGTGGAGACCCAGTACTTC.

The chain employs TRBV5-1 and TRBJ1-2; weak D call: TRBD1 (6 bases). V was trimmed by 0 bases and J by 6 bases, leaving 12 bases between them. This CDR3 has 14 amino acids. The germline V gene encodes CDR1 SGHRS and CDR2 YFSETQ. The CDR3 region is CASSLAWAGDGYTF. The CDR3 nucleotides are TGCGCCAGCAGCTTGGCCTGGGCAGGGGATGGCTACACCTTC.

The CDR3 is CASSSGVYGYTF. DNA of the CDR3: TGTGCCAGCAGTTCAGGGGTCTATGGCTACACCTTC. This chain uses TRBV25-1 with TRBJ1-2, with a possible D match to TRBD1 (6 bases). CDR1 is MGHDK, CDR2 SYGVNS, per germline. Trimming pared 5 bases from V and 4 bases from J, leaving 8 bases between. The CDR3 consists of 12 residues.

The rearrangement links TRBV2 to TRBJ2-2, with 10 bases identical to TRBD1. This CDR3 is built from 15 residues. With 7 bases clipped from V and 8 bases from J, the junction kept 10 bases outside the gene matches. Germline V lookup: CDR1 SNHLY, CDR2 FYNNEI. The DNA for the CDR3 is TGTGCCAGCACCCCGCCCGGGACAGGGGAGGGGGAGCTGTTTTTT. Protein product: CASTPPGTGEGELFF.

CDR3 nucleotides: TGTGCCAGCATCGGGGACAAAGCCTACGAGCAGTACTTC. Translation: CASIGDKAYEQYF. The gene calls are TRBV2 and TRBJ2-7; D may be TRBD1 (6 bases). This CDR3 comprises 13 residues. CDR1 and CDR2 from the germline V gene are SNHLY and FYNNEI. Deletions cut 7 bases from V and 2 bases from J, with 12 bases between. The whole variable domain, filled in from reference TRBV2 and TRBJ2-7, reads EPEVTQTPSHQVTQMGQEVILRCVPISNHLYFYWYRQILGQKVEFLVSFYNNEISEKSEIFDDQFSVERPDGSNFTLKIRSTKLEDSAMYFCASIGDKAYEQYFGPGTRLTVT.

CDR3 sequence reads: CASSQRSYEQYF. In DNA, the CDR3 is TGTGCCAGCAGTCAACGGTCCTACGAGCAGTACTTC. This chain links TRBV12-3 or TRBV12-4 with TRBJ2-7, with D unresolved. This CDR3 region has 12 residues. Trimming took 5 bases from V and 1 from J, leaving 6 bases between them.

The chain links TRBV5-4 to TRBJ1-2; D is perhaps TRBD1 (5 bases). V lost 2 bases to trimming and J lost 4 bases, with 12 bases between them. Germline CDR1 and CDR2: SGHNT and YYREEE (reference sequence). This CDR3 region has 14 residues. The CDR3 DNA reads TGTGCCAGCAGCTTAGACGGGGGTATCTATGGCTACACCTTC. Amino acid sequence: CASSLDGGIYGYTF.

This clone occurred once. The chain has TRBV28 and TRBJ1-6; 9 nucleotides agree with TRBD1. This CDR3 has 16 residues. Germline V gene data show CDR1 as MDHEN and CDR2 as SYDVKM. Trimming removed 6 bases from V and 1 base from J; junction bases left unmatched: 4. The CDR3 sequence is CASRGQGTSYNSPLHF. The DNA for the CDR3 is TGTGCCAGCAGGGGACAGGGAACGTCCTATAATTCACCCCTCCACTTT. Based on the CDR3 plus reference TRBV28 and TRBJ1-6, the full variable domain is DVKVTQSSRYLVKRTGEKVFLECVQDMDHENMFWYRQDPGLGLRLIYFSYDVKMKEKGDIPEGYSVSREKKERFSLILESASTNQTSMYLCASRGQGTSYNSPLHFGNGTRLTVT.

This clone was seen a few times. V and J are TRBV2 and TRBJ2-2; no firm D call. V was trimmed by 3 bases and J by 4 bases, leaving 3 bases between them. The CDR3 covers 12 residues. Germline V gene data show CDR1 as SNHLY and CDR2 as FYNNEI. The CDR3 bases are TGTGCCAGCAGTGACTCCACCGGGGAGCTGTTTTTT. Translated, it gives CASSDSTGELFF.

The J gene is TRBJ2-6, the V gene TRBV11-3; D call uncertain. Per the germline V gene, CDR1 is SGHNT and CDR2 is YENEEA. V lost 6 bases and J lost 0, with 15 bases in between. The CDR3 extends over 17 amino acids. The CDR3 spells CASRSYDRSSGANVLTF. For the CDR3, the DNA is TGTGCCAGCAGGTCTTACGATCGTAGCTCTGGGGCCAACGTCCTGACTTTC.

The chain couples TRBV7-3 to TRBJ2-3; the match to TRBD2 covers 14 bases. The CDR3 has 16 residues. CDR1 is SGHTA and CDR2 is FQGTGA in the germline V gene. The V segment lost 5 bases and the J segment 4 bases; nucleotides outside the gene matches: 5. In DNA, the CDR3 is TGTGCCAGCAGCCTCCCGGGACTAGCGGGAGCAGATACGCAGTATTTT. It encodes CASSLPGLAGADTQYF.

This clone was seen only once. The chain links TRBV7-5 to TRBJ2-7; TRBD1, as called in the table, went unchecked against the DNA. TRBV7-5 constitutes a pseudogene. This CDR3 is 16 amino acids long. The CDR3 DNA sequence: TGTGCCAGAAGCTGCCGCAACAGGGCTAGAACCTACGAGCAGTACTTC. This translates into CARSCRNRARTYEQYF.